A single sample gave rise to the 22 T cell receptor beta chains below, sequenced in a study of cytomegalovirus exposure and HLA in healthy donors. Sequencing was performed with immunoSEQ multiplex PCR; in TCRdb, only in-frame clones are kept and a portion is missing. The sample lists around 190,000 clones, approximately 86% occurring once. Material for sequencing was PBMCs. The receptors derive from a man aged 30-40 years in good health and CMV-seropositive.

This clone came up once. The J gene is TRBJ2-3, the V gene TRBV7-2, with D perhaps matching TRBD2 (6 bases). The CDR3 runs to 15 residues. V gave up 5 bases and J gave up 2 bases, with 14 bases separating them. Germline CDR1 and CDR2: SGHTA and FQGNSA. The CDR3 here is CASSASGSFTDTQYF. The CDR3 coding sequence is TGTGCCAGCAGCGCAAGCGGGTCTTTCACAGATACGCAGTATTTT.

This clone was seen a few times. The chain links TRBV21-1 to TRBJ1-6; whether TRBD1, the table's D call, matches the DNA was not checked. TRBV21-1 represents a pseudogene. The CDR3 runs to 14 residues. The DNA of the CDR3 is TGTGCCAGACCTACAGGGAAATTAGGTTCACCCCTCCACTTT. Translating it yields CARPTGKLGSPLHF.

This rearrangement joins TRBV5-1 to TRBJ1-2; TRBD1 agrees at 8 bases. The germline CDR1 and CDR2 sequences are SGHRS and YFSETQ. The J segment lost 1 base and the V segment lost 3 bases, leaving 8 bases of the junction unmatched. The CDR3 length is 16 residues. CDR3 coding DNA: TGCGCCAGCAGCTCGGGCCGGGACAGGCTTAACTATGGCTACACCTTC. It encodes CASSSGRDRLNYGYTF.

The chain joins TRBV30 to TRBJ2-2; D uncertain. Germline lookup yields CDR1 GTSNPN and CDR2 SVGIG (reference sequence). Trimming removed 4 bases from V and 1 base from J, with 13 bases in between. This CDR3 comprises 15 residues. CDR3 region: CAWTLNRRNTGELFF. The CDR3 region has the DNA TGTGCCTGGACTTTAAACCGGAGGAACACCGGGGAGCTGTTTTTT.

This sequence joins TRBV5-6 and TRBJ1-2, with D uncertain. The CDR3 totals 14 residues. Germline V lookup: CDR1 SGHDT, CDR2 YYEEEE. Trimming left V 0 bases short and J 3 bases short, with 9 bases between. CDR3 bases: TGTGCCAGCAGCTTGGCCGCAAGCGACTATGGCTACACCTTC. Its translation is CASSLAASDYGYTF.

This clone occurred a few times. The chain recombines TRBV27 with TRBJ2-7; TRBD1 or TRBD2 may be the D gene (5 bases each). CDR3 length: 14 amino acids. Per germline, CDR1 MNHEY and CDR2 SMNVEV (reference sequence). V lost 4 bases and J lost 1, with 11 bases in between. The CDR3 protein is CASSSRDGSYEQYF. CDR3 coding DNA: TGTGCCAGCAGTTCCCGGGACGGTTCCTACGAGCAGTACTTC.

CDR3 region: CASSLQGKGNQPQHF. The CDR3 DNA reads as TGTGCCAGCAGTTTACAGGGAAAGGGCAATCAGCCCCAGCATTTT. This rearrangement joins TRBV28 to TRBJ1-5, with a tentative D call TRBD1 (5 bases). Germline loops: CDR1 MDHEN, CDR2 SYDVKM. The CDR3 is 15 residues long. V shed 2 bases and J shed 2 bases, with 10 bases lying between them.

This sequence joins TRBV4-1 and TRBJ2-5; TRBD2 matches 9 bases. The germline V gene has CDR1 MGHRA and CDR2 YSYEKL. With 0 bases clipped from V and 1 base from J, the junction kept 3 bases outside the gene matches. The CDR3 is made up of 16 amino acids. The CDR3 loop reads CASSQEAGGGQETQYF. The CDR3 coding sequence is TGCGCCAGCAGCCAAGAAGCGGGGGGTGGCCAAGAGACCCAGTACTTC.

The genes are TRBV5-1 and TRBJ2-3; D possibly corresponds to TRBD2 (5 bases). The germline V and J ends were trimmed by 0 bases and 4 bases, with 12 bases remaining between them. Germline CDR1 is SGHRS and CDR2 is YFSETQ. CDR3 length equals 15 residues. CDR3 residues: CASSLEVPGSDTQYF. The CDR3 bases are TGCGCCAGCAGCTTGGAGGTTCCGGGGTCAGATACGCAGTATTTT.

This chain connects TRBV9 to TRBJ2-5, with 9 bases identical to TRBD1. This CDR3 contains 15 residues. Trimming removed 1 base from V and 5 bases from J; junction bases left unmatched: 6. Germline assignment: CDR1 SGDLS and CDR2 YYNGEE. The CDR3 DNA is TGTGCCAGCAGCGTAACAGGGGGCGCGGGGGAGACCCAGTACTTC. It specifies CASSVTGGAGETQYF.

This clone has only one observation. The genes are TRBV9 and TRBJ2-3, with 10 bases that match TRBD2. The V gene's germline CDR1 is SGDLS and CDR2 YYNGEE. The CDR3 is 16 amino acids. Trimming removed 4 bases from V and 0 bases from J; junction bases left unmatched: 5. CDR3 loop: CASSPGTSVSTDTQYF. CDR3 sequence (DNA): TGTGCCAGCAGCCCCGGGACTAGCGTAAGCACAGATACGCAGTATTTT.

The rearrangement joins TRBV19 to TRBJ2-7; D is ambiguous. This CDR3 contains 15 residues. The ends were cut back, 3 bases at V and 3 bases at J, with 15 bases in the middle. Germline lookup yields CDR1 LNHDA and CDR2 SQIVND (reference sequence). The DNA for the CDR3 is TGTGCCAGTAGTATGGCCAGTACTACCCACTACGAGCAGTACTTC. This gives the protein CASSMASTTHYEQYF.

The chain couples TRBV10-3 to TRBJ2-7, with D perhaps matching TRBD1 (6 bases). This CDR3 is built from 14 residues. Looked up from germline, CDR1 is ENHRY and CDR2 is SYGVKD. Trimming pared 6 bases from V and 1 base from J, leaving 13 bases between. CDR3 nucleotide sequence: TGTGCCATCAGCGAGCCCGGACAGTCCTACGAGCAGTACTTC. It codes for CAISEPGQSYEQYF.

V and J are TRBV20-1 and TRBJ1-2, with D possibly being TRBD1 (5 bases). With 5 bases removed from V and 6 bases from J, the gap between germline ends came to 10 bases. Per germline, CDR1 DFQATT and CDR2 SNEGSKA (reference sequence). The CDR3 has 11 residues. The CDR3 is CSASHRHGYTF. In DNA form, the CDR3 reads TGCAGTGCTTCCCACAGGCATGGCTACACCTTC.

This chain connects TRBV9 to TRBJ2-5, with D perhaps given as TRBD1 or TRBD2 (5 bases each). The CDR3 sequence is 15 residues long. The germline V and J ends were trimmed by 5 bases and 4 bases, with 18 bases remaining between them. Germline V gene lookup returns CDR1 SGDLS and CDR2 YYNGEE. In DNA, the CDR3 is TGTGCCAGCAGTCCTACCGGGACCTTTGGAGAGACCCAGTACTTC. This encodes CASSPTGTFGETQYF.

V usage is TRBV5-1 and J usage is TRBJ2-1; tentatively, D is TRBD1 or TRBD2 (5 bases each). Looked up from germline, CDR1 is SGHRS and CDR2 is YFSETQ. This CDR3 spans 15 amino acids. V was pared by 4 bases and J by 8 bases, with 19 bases between. CDR3 DNA: TGCGCCAGCAGCATCCGGGACCCCACAATCGATGAGCAGTTCTTC. It is translated as CASSIRDPTIDEQFF.

The rearrangement joins TRBV7-9 to TRBJ2-1, with 8 bases that match TRBD2. Germline assignment: CDR1 SEHNR and CDR2 FQNEAQ (reference sequence). Germline trimming cut 2 bases from V and 5 bases from J; bases unmatched to any gene: 2. This CDR3 spans 14 amino acids. The CDR3 region has the DNA TGTGCCAGCAGCTTAAGCGGGAGAAACAATGAGCAGTTCTTC. Its translation: CASSLSGRNNEQFF.

A remark on this clone: The junction departs from the called germline gene at one end, perhaps through a read error. The J gene is TRBJ2-2, the V gene TRBV29-1; D not resolved. Germline V gene sequence: CDR1 SQVTM, CDR2 ANQGSEA. The CDR3 loop spans 11 amino acids. CDR3 DNA sequence: TGCAGAGTTGTACCCACCGGGGAGCTGTTTTTT. Its translation is CRVVPTGELFF.

The chain joins TRBV9 to TRBJ1-3; perhaps TRBD1 as D (6 bases). The CDR3 sequence is 16 residues long. The V gene's germline CDR1 is SGDLS and CDR2 YYNGEE. Trimming shortened V by 4 bases and J by 0 bases, and 14 bases separated the two germline ends. Here the CDR3 DNA reads TGTGCCAGCAGCATCGGCGACAGGACCTCTGGAAACACCATATATTTT. This translates into CASSIGDRTSGNTIYF.

The chain couples TRBV7-3 to TRBJ2-5; D is ambiguous. The CDR3 length is 13 residues. Per germline, CDR1 SGHTA and CDR2 FQGTGA. V was cut by 5 bases and J by 4 bases, with 11 bases left in between. CDR3 sequence (DNA): TGTGCCAGCAGCCCGTGGTCAGGAGAGACCCAGTACTTC. Its protein product is CASSPWSGETQYF.

The rearrangement joins TRBV7-3 to TRBJ2-7; D gene unclear. This CDR3 region has 13 residues. The V gene's germline CDR1 is SGHTA and CDR2 FQGTGA. V lost 0 bases, J lost 1 base, and 4 bases lay in between. The chain's CDR3 is CASSLTPSYEQYF. In DNA, the CDR3 is TGTGCCAGCAGCTTAACCCCTTCCTACGAGCAGTACTTC.

The chain is built from TRBV5-6 and TRBJ1-3; D uncertain. Trimming cost V 2 bases and J 0 bases, with 6 bases left between them. This CDR3 comprises 14 residues. CDR1 is SGHDT, CDR2 YYEEEE, per germline. CDR3 residues: CASSFPSSGNTIYF. CDR3 nucleotide sequence: TGTGCCAGCAGCTTCCCCAGCTCTGGAAACACCATATATTTT.